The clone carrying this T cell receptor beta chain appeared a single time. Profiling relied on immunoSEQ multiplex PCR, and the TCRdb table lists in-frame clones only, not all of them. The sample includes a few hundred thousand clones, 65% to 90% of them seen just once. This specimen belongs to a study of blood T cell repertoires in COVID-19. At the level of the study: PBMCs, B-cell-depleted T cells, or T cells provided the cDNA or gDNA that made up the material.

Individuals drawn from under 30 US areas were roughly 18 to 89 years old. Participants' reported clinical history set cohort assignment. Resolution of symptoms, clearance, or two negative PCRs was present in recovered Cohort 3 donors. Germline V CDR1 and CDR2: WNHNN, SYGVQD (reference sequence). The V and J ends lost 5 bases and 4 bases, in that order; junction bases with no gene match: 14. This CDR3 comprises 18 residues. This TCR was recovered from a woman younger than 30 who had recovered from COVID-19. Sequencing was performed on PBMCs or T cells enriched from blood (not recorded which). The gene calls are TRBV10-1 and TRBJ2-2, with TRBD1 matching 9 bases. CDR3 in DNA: TGCGCCAGCAGTTCCGATGGGACAGGGCCAACTCCCACCGGGGAGCTGTTTTTT. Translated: CASSSDGTGPTPTGELFF.